A selection of T cell receptor beta chains follows, all from one sample in a study of T-cell memory formation after mild COVID-19. In TCRdb, the 5' RACE reads were re-called with MiXCR into one record per CDR3 protein. This table has about 300,000 distinct CDR3 sequences, roughly a fifth appearing once. The specimen sequenced was PBMCs or a T cell subset sorted from them (not recorded which). These receptors came from a man aged 18 to 30 who had mild COVID-19 (a few samples of this study predate the infection). Cell type and time point are not known. Both conserved end residues are part of each CDR3. The D gene is left open where the match is weak. Clone size is not always given. Where it is, it says once, few, many or a class for expanded clones.

j_gene,abundance,v_gene,d_gene,CDR3aa,CDR3nt
TRBJ2-4,NA,TRBV7-9,NA,CASSLFVDLNIQYF,TGTGCCAGCAGCTTATTCGTAGATTTAAACATTCAGTACTTC
TRBJ1-1,NA,TRBV29-1,TRBD1,CSVVSGGFTEAFF,TGCAGCGTTGTGTCAGGGGGTTTCACTGAAGCTTTCTTT
TRBJ2-1,few,TRBV29-1,TRBD2,CSVERLLAGGQSSYNEQFF,TGCAGCGTCGAGCGGCTGCTAGCGGGGGGGCAGTCGTCCTACAATGAGCAGTTCTTC
TRBJ2-2,NA,TRBV20-1,NA,CSARGGHGELFF,TGCAGTGCTAGAGGGGGACACGGGGAGCTGTTTTTT
TRBJ1-4,NA,TRBV12-5,TRBD1,CASGFQQGIPNEKLFF,TGTGCTAGTGGTTTCCAACAGGGGATCCCTAATGAAAAACTGTTTTTT
TRBJ1-1,NA,TRBV6-5,NA,CASSYSRDTEAFF,TGTGCCAGCAGTTACTCAAGAGACACTGAAGCTTTCTTT
TRBJ1-2,few,TRBV30,TRBD1,CAWSETGGPYTF,TGTGCCTGGAGTGAAACAGGGGGCCCCTACACCTTC
TRBJ1-2,NA,TRBV29-1,NA,CTAGVGSNYGYTF,TGCACCGCCGGGGTGGGTTCTAACTATGGCTACACCTTC
TRBJ2-3,few,TRBV6-6,TRBD2,CASSTGTSVADTQYF,TGTGCCAGTTCGACCGGGACTAGCGTCGCAGATACGCAGTATTTT
TRBJ2-2,few,TRBV12-3/TRBV12-4,NA,CASSPSRTGELFF,TGTGCCAGCAGCCCCTCCCGCACCGGGGAGCTGTTTTTT
TRBJ2-1,NA,TRBV7-8,NA,CASSSPRRGLTYNEQFF,TGTGCCAGCAGCTCTCCCCGCCGGGGGCTTACCTACAATGAGCAGTTCTTC
TRBJ1-2,few,TRBV4-1,TRBD1,CASSQGPGQGVYGYTF,TGCGCCAGCAGCCAAGGACCGGGACAGGGGGTATATGGCTACACCTTC
TRBJ1-4,few,TRBV4-1,TRBD1,CASSRSQGINEKLFF,TGCGCCAGCAGCCGTTCACAGGGGATTAATGAAAAACTGTTTTTT
TRBJ2-7,NA,TRBV29-1,NA,CSVLGDISEQYF,TGCAGCGTTCTCGGGGACATTTCCGAGCAGTACTTC
TRBJ2-5,few,TRBV7-9,TRBD2,CASSPILAGEQETQYF,TGTGCCAGCAGCCCGATACTAGCGGGGGAGCAAGAGACCCAGTACTTC
TRBJ1-1,few,TRBV3-1,NA,CASSQGTFFRGTEAFF,TGTGCCAGCAGCCAAGGCACATTCTTTCGGGGCACTGAAGCTTTCTTT
TRBJ2-3,NA,TRBV5-1,NA,CASTPGGDRTDTQYF,TGCGCCAGCACGCCAGGGGGGGACCGCACAGATACGCAGTATTTT
TRBJ1-5,once,TRBV12-3/TRBV12-4,TRBD1,CASSYGQGVQPQHF,TGTGCCAGCAGTTATGGACAGGGGGTGCAGCCCCAGCATTTT
TRBJ1-2,NA,TRBV7-9,NA,CASSSARGGNYGYTF,TGTGCCAGCAGCTCGGCCCGAGGAGGTAACTATGGCTACACCTTC
TRBJ2-5,NA,TRBV18,NA,CASSPQRGNQETQYF,TGTGCCAGCTCACCACAGAGGGGGAACCAAGAGACCCAGTACTTC
TRBJ2-2,many,TRBV6-6,NA,CASSYSAGPPGELFF,TGTGCCAGCAGTTACTCAGCAGGGCCCCCCGGGGAGCTGTTTTTT
TRBJ2-5,NA,TRBV20-1,NA,CSARDFRASSETQYF,TGCAGTGCTAGAGATTTTAGGGCTAGCTCAGAGACCCAGTACTTC
TRBJ2-3,NA,TRBV12-3/TRBV12-4,NA,CASKHRIGDTQYF,TGTGCCAGCAAACACCGGATCGGGGATACGCAGTATTTT
TRBJ2-3,few,TRBV4-3,NA,CASSQPGQDTSDTQYF,TGCGCCAGCAGCCAACCAGGGCAGGATACTTCAGATACGCAGTATTTT
TRBJ2-1,NA,TRBV27,NA,CASAFRVSMNEQFF,TGTGCCAGCGCTTTCAGGGTCTCGATGAATGAGCAGTTCTTC
TRBJ1-2,few,TRBV11-2,NA,CASGRIGYYGYTF,TGTGCCAGCGGGAGGATTGGGTACTATGGCTACACCTTC
TRBJ2-6,NA,TRBV7-8,NA,CASSSEYSGANVLTF,TGTGCCAGCAGCTCGGAGTACTCTGGGGCCAACGTCCTGACTTTC
TRBJ2-1,many,TRBV6-2/TRBV6-3,NA,CASSEGGPYNEQFF,TGTGCCAGCTCTGAGGGGGGCCCCTACAATGAGCAGTTCTTC
TRBJ1-2,NA,TRBV14,NA,CASSRGNYGYTF,TGTGCCAGCAGCCGAGGGAACTATGGCTACACCTTC
TRBJ1-5,few,TRBV6-6,NA,CASSSQEGQPQHF,TGTGCCAGCAGTTCGCAGGAAGGTCAGCCCCAGCATTTT
TRBJ2-1,many,TRBV7-9,NA,CASSSSDEQFF,TGTGCCAGCAGTTCCTCGGATGAGCAGTTCTTC
TRBJ2-7,NA,TRBV20-1,TRBD2,CSASSGGVYEQYF,TGCAGTGCTAGTAGCGGGGGGGTGTACGAGCAGTACTTC
TRBJ2-5,many,TRBV5-4,NA,CASSQEDQETQYF,TGTGCCAGCAGTCAGGAAGACCAAGAGACCCAGTACTTC
TRBJ1-4,few,TRBV7-2,NA,CASSRRGEKLFF,TGTGCCAGCAGCCGGAGAGGTGAAAAACTGTTTTTT
TRBJ2-1,many,TRBV23-1,NA,CASSSRNEQFF,TGCGCCAGCAGTTCGCGTAATGAGCAGTTCTTC
TRBJ2-5,NA,TRBV4-1,NA,CASSQDGAITGSETQYF,TGCGCCAGCAGCCAAGATGGGGCTATAACAGGGTCGGAGACCCAGTACTTC
TRBJ1-1,few,TRBV20-1,TRBD1,CSAYDRGDTEAFF,TGCAGTGCCTACGACAGGGGGGACACTGAAGCTTTCTTT
TRBJ2-7,NA,TRBV4-1,TRBD2,CASSTWAGGPSEQYF,TGCGCCAGCAGCACCTGGGCGGGGGGGCCTTCCGAGCAGTACTTC
TRBJ2-5,NA,TRBV7-2,NA,CASSLWTVGPQETQYF,TGTGCCAGCAGCCTCTGGACAGTTGGACCTCAAGAGACCCAGTACTTC
TRBJ1-2,NA,TRBV27,NA,CASSTGGWGVYGYTF,TGTGCCAGCAGTACGGGCGGTTGGGGAGTATATGGCTACACCTTC
TRBJ1-1,few,TRBV12-3/TRBV12-4,TRBD1,CASSRSGQGYTEAFF,TGTGCCAGCAGCCGATCTGGACAGGGGTACACTGAAGCTTTCTTT
TRBJ2-3,few,TRBV4-1,NA,CASSQKSGTDTQYF,TGCGCCAGCAGCCAAAAGTCGGGCACAGATACGCAGTATTTT
TRBJ1-1,NA,TRBV12-3/TRBV12-4,NA,CASILTRGGPIRSEAFF,TGTGCCAGCATTCTAACACGGGGGGGGCCGATCCGGAGTGAAGCTTTCTTT
TRBJ1-2,many,TRBV18,TRBD1,CASFSTGDGDYGYTF,TGTGCCAGCTTTTCGACAGGGGACGGCGACTATGGCTACACCTTC
TRBJ2-2,few,TRBV11-1,TRBD1,CASSLGGQGYTGELFF,TGTGCCAGCAGCTTAGGTGGACAGGGCTACACCGGGGAGCTGTTTTTT
TRBJ2-4,NA,TRBV7-2,NA,CASSTPPSRFVKNIQYF,TGTGCCAGCAGCACCCCCCCAAGCCGGTTTGTCAAAAACATTCAGTACTTC
TRBJ1-5,NA,TRBV19,NA,CASSAPFNQPQHF,TGTGCCAGTAGTGCACCGTTCAATCAGCCCCAGCATTTT
TRBJ2-7,many,TRBV12-3/TRBV12-4,TRBD2,CASSHPGTGGESYEQYF,TGTGCCAGCAGCCACCCGGGGACGGGGGGGGAATCCTACGAGCAGTACTTC
TRBJ1-5,NA,TRBV6-2/TRBV6-3,NA,CASSYWDSSNQPQHF,TGTGCCAGCAGTTACTGGGACTCAAGCAATCAGCCCCAGCATTTT
TRBJ2-5,NA,TRBV7-6,TRBD2,CASSLGTSVGETQYF,TGTGCCAGCAGCTTAGGGACTAGCGTTGGAGAGACCCAGTACTTC
TRBJ2-2,few,TRBV7-9,TRBD2,CASSPRLAVNTGELFF,TGTGCCAGCAGCCCTAGACTAGCGGTGAACACCGGGGAGCTGTTTTTT
TRBJ2-3,NA,TRBV7-3,TRBD2,CASSWTSNTDTQYF,TGTGCCAGCTCTTGGACTAGCAACACAGATACGCAGTATTTT
TRBJ1-5,few,TRBV15,TRBD1,CATSREDRGFGQPQHF,TGTGCCACCAGCAGAGAGGACAGGGGGTTTGGTCAGCCCCAGCATTTT
TRBJ2-5,NA,TRBV29-1,NA,CSVVLAGKQETQYF,TGCAGCGTTGTACTAGCAGGAAAGCAAGAGACCCAGTACTTC
TRBJ2-6,NA,TRBV12-3/TRBV12-4,NA,CASSLRTAASGANVLTF,TGTGCCAGCAGTTTAAGGACCGCCGCCTCTGGGGCCAACGTCCTGACTTTC
TRBJ1-2,NA,TRBV24-1,NA,CATSDSWGANYGYTF,TGTGCCACCAGTGATAGCTGGGGAGCTAACTATGGCTACACCTTC
TRBJ2-3,few,TRBV6-2/TRBV6-3,NA,CASSRGRFTDTQYF,TGTGCCAGCAGTCGGGGGCGGTTCACAGATACGCAGTATTTT
TRBJ2-5,NA,TRBV7-3,TRBD1,CASTDRAQETQYF,TGTGCCAGCACCGACAGGGCGCAAGAGACCCAGTACTTC
TRBJ2-7,few,TRBV20-1,NA,CSAWAGPGRFYEQYF,TGCAGTGCTTGGGCCGGTCCGGGACGGTTCTACGAGCAGTACTTC
TRBJ1-6,few,TRBV5-1,NA,CASSFKMDSPLHF,TGCGCCAGCAGCTTCAAGATGGATTCACCCCTCCACTTT